The 5 T cell receptor beta chains in this list originate from one sample, sequenced in a study of T-cell memory formation after mild COVID-19. TCRdb used MiXCR to reprocess the 5' RACE reads, holding one entry per CDR3 protein. The table includes around 140,000 distinct CDR3 sequences, roughly 24% detected once. The sample taken for sequencing was PBMCs or a T cell subset sorted from them (not recorded which). Receptor source: an adult woman who had mild COVID-19 (a few samples of this study predate the infection). Cell type and time point are not known.

V usage is TRBV29-1 and J usage is TRBJ1-2; D call uncertain. Germline lookup yields CDR1 SQVTM and CDR2 ANQGSEA. The CDR3 is made up of 13 amino acids. The V end lost 1 base, the J end lost 2 bases, and 8 bases lay between the germline ends. The CDR3 loop reads CSVEGDKNYGYTF. Written as DNA, the CDR3 is TGCAGCGTTGAAGGAGACAAAAACTATGGCTACACCTTC.

The gene calls are TRBV2 and TRBJ1-1; maybe TRBD1 (5 bases). Germline CDR1 and CDR2: SNHLY and FYNNEI. This CDR3 has 14 amino acids. Trimming left V 6 bases short and J 0 bases short, with 11 bases between. CDR3: CASRTDIVNTEAFF. CDR3 nucleotide sequence: TGTGCCAGCAGGACAGACATCGTGAACACTGAAGCTTTCTTT. Supplemented by reference TRBV2 and TRBJ1-1, the full variable domain reads EPEVTQTPSHQVTQMGQEVILRCVPISNHLYFYWYRQILGQKVEFLVSFYNNEISEKSEIFDDQFSVERPDGSNFTLKIRSTKLEDSAMYFCASRTDIVNTEAFFGQGTRLTVV.

The genes are TRBV7-2 and TRBJ2-7; 7 nucleotides match TRBD2. In germline, CDR1 is SGHTA, CDR2 FQGNSA. The CDR3 spans 15 residues. The V gene end was trimmed by 8 bases and the J gene end by 1 base; junction bases not matched to a gene: 11. The CDR3 nucleotides are TGTGCCAGCCAGCAGCTAGGAGCGGGGTCCTACGAGCAGTACTTC. Protein: CASQQLGAGSYEQYF.

The rearrangement uses TRBV9 and TRBJ2-1; 8 bases align to TRBD2. The junction had 2 bases not matched to a gene; V was cut back by 6 bases and J by 0 bases. Germline CDR1 and CDR2: SGDLS and YYNGEE. This CDR3 is built from 14 residues. The CDR3 sequence: CASTSGGSYNEQFF. Here the CDR3 DNA reads TGTGCCAGCACCAGCGGGGGCTCCTACAATGAGCAGTTCTTC.

This clonotype was counted between two and nine times. This chain joins TRBV12-3 or TRBV12-4 and TRBJ1-5; D is unclear. V was cut by 3 bases and J by 9 bases, with 12 bases left in between. This CDR3 has 13 amino acids. CDR3 DNA: TGTGCCAGCAGTTTGCAGGAGGGAGGGCCCCAGCATTTT. Protein sequence: CASSLQEGGPQHF.